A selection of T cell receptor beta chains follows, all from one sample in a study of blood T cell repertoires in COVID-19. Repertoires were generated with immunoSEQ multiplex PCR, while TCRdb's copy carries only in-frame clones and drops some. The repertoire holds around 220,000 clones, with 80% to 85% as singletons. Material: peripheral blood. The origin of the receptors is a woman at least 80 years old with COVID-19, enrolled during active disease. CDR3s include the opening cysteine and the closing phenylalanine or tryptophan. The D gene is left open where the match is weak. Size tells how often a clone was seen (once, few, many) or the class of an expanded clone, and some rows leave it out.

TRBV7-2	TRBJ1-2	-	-	TGTGCCAGCAGCTCGGGACGGACTACGGGGGATGGCTACACCTTC	CASSSGRTTGDGYTF
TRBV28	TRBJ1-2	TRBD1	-	TGTGCCAGCAGTTGGCAGGGGGCGCTCTATGGCTACACCTTC	CASSWQGALYGYTF
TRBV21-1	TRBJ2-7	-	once	TGTGCCAGCCGACACGTTCCGAGCTCCTACGAGCAGTACTTC	CASRHVPSSYEQYF
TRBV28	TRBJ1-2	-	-	TGTGCCAGCAGTTTCGGGGGGCGCGACTATGGCTACACCTTC	CASSFGGRDYGYTF
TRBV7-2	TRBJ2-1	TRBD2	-	TGTGCCAGCAGTCGCGTTTCCGGGACTAGCGGGAGTAGGAATGAGCAGTTCTTC	CASSRVSGTSGSRNEQFF
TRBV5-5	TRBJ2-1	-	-	TGTGCCAGCAGCTTGGACAGGGTGTCCCTCTTC	CASSLDRVSLF
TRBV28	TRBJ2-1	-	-	TGTGCCAGCAGTTCGTGGGGACAATACTACAATGAGCAGTTCTTC	CASSSWGQYYNEQFF
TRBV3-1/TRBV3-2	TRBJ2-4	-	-	TGTGCCAGCAGCCTGGGAGTAGCCAAAAACATTCAGTACTTC	CASSLGVAKNIQYF
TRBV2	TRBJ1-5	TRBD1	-	TGTGCCAGCAGTGCCCAGACAGGGAACCAGCCCCAGCATTTT	CASSAQTGNQPQHF
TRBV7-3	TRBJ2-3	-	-	TGTGCCAGCAGCTACGGGACTGCTGATACGCAGTATTTT	CASSYGTADTQYF
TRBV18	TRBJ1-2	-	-	TGTGCCAGCTCACGGACAGTACTCTATGGCTACACCTTC	CASSRTVLYGYTF
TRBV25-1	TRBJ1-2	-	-	TGTGCCAGCAGTGAATTAGGCAGGAACTATGGCTACACCTTC	CASSELGRNYGYTF
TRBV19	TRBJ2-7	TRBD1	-	TGTGCCAGTAGTATAGGAGCGGGACAGGGAAACTACGAGCAGTACTTC	CASSIGAGQGNYEQYF
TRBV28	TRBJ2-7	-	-	TGTGCCAGCAGTGGCCCTAGAGAGCAGTACTTC	CASSGPREQYF
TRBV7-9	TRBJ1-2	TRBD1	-	TGTGCCAGCAGCTTAGCCGGGACAGGGGGCCATGGCTACACCTTC	CASSLAGTGGHGYTF
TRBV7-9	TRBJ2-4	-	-	TGTGCCAGCAGCTTGAACCTAGAGCTAGCCAAAAACATTCAGTACTTC	CASSLNLELAKNIQYF
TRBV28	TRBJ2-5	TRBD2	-	TGTGCCAGCAATCCGGGGGGAGGGAAGACCCAGTACTTC	CASNPGGGKTQYF
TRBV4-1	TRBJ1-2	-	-	TGCGCCAGCAGCCACGGGACACTCTATGGCTACACCTTC	CASSHGTLYGYTF
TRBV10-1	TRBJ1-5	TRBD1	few	TGCGCCAGCAGAGACGGACAGGTCGGTGTCAATCAGCCCCAGCATTTT	CASRDGQVGVNQPQHF
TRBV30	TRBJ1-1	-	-	TGTGCCTGGAGTGACAGGAACACTGAAGCTTTCTTT	CAWSDRNTEAFF
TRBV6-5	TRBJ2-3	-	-	TGTGCCAGCAGAGAGAGGGCAGATACGCAGTATTTT	CASRERADTQYF
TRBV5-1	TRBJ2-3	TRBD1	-	TGCGCCAGCAGCTTAGGGACAGATAGCCCAGATACGCAGTATTTT	CASSLGTDSPDTQYF
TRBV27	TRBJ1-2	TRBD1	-	TGTGCCAGCAGTTCCAGCGCGGCAGGGGGCTATGGCTACACCTTC	CASSSSAAGGYGYTF
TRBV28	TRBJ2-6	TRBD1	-	TGTGCCAGCAGTTTACCTACAGGGGGTGGATACGGGGCCAACGTCCTGACTTTC	CASSLPTGGGYGANVLTF
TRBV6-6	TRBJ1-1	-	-	TGTGCCAGCAGTTATCGTCGGGAGAACACTGAAGCTTTCTTT	CASSYRRENTEAFF
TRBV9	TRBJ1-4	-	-	TGTGCCAGCAGCGCCCAGTCCAGATTTAATGAAAAACTGTTTTTT	CASSAQSRFNEKLFF
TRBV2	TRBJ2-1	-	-	TGTGCCAGCAGTGGGCATAATGAGCAGTTCTTC	CASSGHNEQFF
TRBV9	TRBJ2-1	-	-	TGTGCCAGCAGCGTGGGGGGTGACGGCGATGAGCAGTTCTTC	CASSVGGDGDEQFF
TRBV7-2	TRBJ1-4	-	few	TGTGCCAGCAGCTTAGCCCTACGGCGGGAAAAACTGTTTTTT	CASSLALRREKLFF
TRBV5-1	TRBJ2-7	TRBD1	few	TGCGCCAGCACCCAACGGGACAGGGGGAGCGGGGAGCAGTACTTC	CASTQRDRGSGEQYF
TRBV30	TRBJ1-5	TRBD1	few	TGTGCCTGGAGTTTAGGGGGCGCTGGTCAGCCCCAGCATTTT	CAWSLGGAGQPQHF
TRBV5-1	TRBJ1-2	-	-	TGCGCCAGCAGCTTGGAGAGTTCTAACTATGGCTACACCTTC	CASSLESSNYGYTF
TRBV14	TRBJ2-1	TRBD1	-	TGTGCCAGCAGCCGCAGGGGGCGAAACAATGATGAGCAGTTCTTC	CASSRRGRNNDEQFF
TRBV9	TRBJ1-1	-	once	TGTGCCAGCAGCCCGCGGGGCTCCATGAACACTGAAGCTTTCTTT	CASSPRGSMNTEAFF
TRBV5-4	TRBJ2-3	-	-	TGTGCCGGACGGCGGGCCCTCACAGATACGCAGTATTTT	CAGRRALTDTQYF
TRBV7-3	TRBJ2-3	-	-	TGTGCCAGCAGCCGAGGGAGCACAGATACGCAGTATTTT	CASSRGSTDTQYF
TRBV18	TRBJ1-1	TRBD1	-	TGTGCCAGCTCACCTCAGGGGGTGAACACTGAAGCTTTCTTT	CASSPQGVNTEAFF
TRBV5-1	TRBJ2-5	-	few	TGCGCCAGCAGCCCGGCTAGCGATGTTGGGACCCAGTACTTC	CASSPASDVGTQYF